One sample yielded the 20 T cell receptor beta chains listed below, sequenced in a study of blood T cell repertoires in COVID-19. Generated by immunoSEQ multiplex PCR, the TCRdb table keeps only in-frame clones and is missing some. The data show under 200,000 clones, around 77% seen once. Material: peripheral blood. These receptors all come from a man in his sixties with active or convalescent COVID-19.

The chain is built from TRBV9 and TRBJ2-3; possibly TRBD2 for D (5 bases). V was cut by 6 bases and J by 0 bases, with 20 bases left in between. The CDR3 extends over 17 amino acids. Looked up from germline, CDR1 is SGDLS and CDR2 is YYNGEE. The CDR3 loop reads CASNGGPSSASTDTQYF. For the CDR3, the DNA is TGTGCCAGCAATGGAGGACCTAGCAGTGCTAGCACAGATACGCAGTATTTT.

The chain is built from TRBV30 and TRBJ2-2; 8 bases map to TRBD1. The germline V gene has CDR1 GTSNPN and CDR2 SVGIG (reference sequence). The CDR3 runs to 14 residues. The J segment lost 5 bases and the V segment lost 4 bases, leaving 6 bases of the junction unmatched. CDR3 bases: TGTGCCTGGACCGACAGGGGTGAAACCGGGGAGCTGTTTTTT. Its protein is CAWTDRGETGELFF.

CDR3 nucleotides: TGTGCCAGCATCGCGGGCCAAAATGAGCAGTTCTTC. It yields the protein CASIAGQNEQFF. The rearrangement links TRBV12-3 or TRBV12-4 to TRBJ2-1; D perhaps matches TRBD2 (5 bases). The V end was cut by 7 bases, the J end by 7 bases, with 11 bases between. The CDR3 spans 12 residues.

J is TRBJ2-2 and V is TRBV7-9; D might be TRBD2 (5 bases). Trimming shortened V by 1 base and J by 2 bases, and 11 bases separated the two germline ends. The CDR3 is 16 amino acids. Per the germline V gene, CDR1 is SEHNR and CDR2 is FQNEAQ (reference sequence). CDR3 loop: CASSLEKGLNTGELFF. CDR3 in DNA: TGTGCCAGCAGCTTAGAAAAAGGACTTAACACCGGGGAGCTGTTTTTT.

The chain employs TRBV9 and TRBJ2-2; D not certain. Germline V gene data show CDR1 as SGDLS and CDR2 as YYNGEE. The CDR3 length is 14 residues. Trimming stripped 3 bases from V and 1 base from J, with 7 bases between. The CDR3 DNA follows: TGTGCCAGCAGCGGACCGGGGAACACCGGGGAGCTGTTTTTT. This sequence encodes CASSGPGNTGELFF.

The genes are TRBV4-1 and TRBJ2-3, with D unresolved. Per germline, CDR1 MGHRA and CDR2 YSYEKL. CDR3 length: 14 residues. Trimming removed 1 base from V and 3 bases from J, with 8 bases in between. The CDR3 DNA sequence: TGCGCCAGCAGCCAAGTGGTCCAGACAGATACGCAGTATTTT. Protein sequence: CASSQVVQTDTQYF.

This clone has only one observation. The chain is built from TRBV7-3 and TRBJ2-5; 9 nucleotides agree with TRBD1. Looked up from germline, CDR1 is SGHTA and CDR2 is FQGTGA. V was clipped by 5 bases and J by 5 bases; unmatched bases: 9. The length of the CDR3 is 15 residues. The DNA of the CDR3 is TGTGCCAGCAGCCCCATATCAGGACAGGGGGAGACCCAGTACTTC. Its protein is CASSPISGQGETQYF.

The chain combines TRBV6-2 or TRBV6-3 with TRBJ2-1, with 11 bases matching TRBD2. The CDR3 has 15 amino acids. Germline assignment: CDR1 MNHEY and CDR2 SVGEGT. Trimming took 5 bases from V and 6 from J; bases not matched to a gene: 6. The CDR3 region is CASSDPGLAGNEQFF. The CDR3 DNA reads as TGTGCCAGCAGTGACCCCGGACTAGCGGGCAATGAGCAGTTCTTC.

The chain's CDR3 is CASSLGDRGLREQYF. The CDR3 DNA is TGTGCCAGCAGCTTAGGGGACAGGGGGCTTCGGGAGCAGTACTTC. The chain links TRBV7-2 to TRBJ2-7, with 12 bases identical to TRBD1. The CDR3 has 15 residues. V trimming: 1 base; J trimming: 7 bases; junction bases outside the gene matches: 5. The germline CDR1 and CDR2 sequences are SGHTA and FQGNSA.

The table lists this clone with a count of one. This chain connects TRBV6-5 to TRBJ1-5; TRBD1 might be the D (5 bases). Trimming stripped 6 bases from V and 5 bases from J, with 14 bases between. Germline V gene lookup returns CDR1 MNHEY and CDR2 SVGAGI. The CDR3 contains 14 residues. The CDR3 nucleotides read TGTGCCAGCAGCCAGACTAGGGGCTATCAGCCCCAGCATTTT. Translating gives CASSQTRGYQPQHF.

This clone was detected only a few times. CDR3 DNA: TGTGCCAGCAGCTCGAGGGTCGGTACAGGGGGCAATGAGCAGTTCTTC. This encodes CASSSRVGTGGNEQFF. The chain is built from TRBV7-2 and TRBJ2-1; 8 nucleotides match TRBD1. CDR3 size: 16 residues. The germline CDR1 and CDR2 sequences are SGHTA and FQGNSA. The V gene end was trimmed by 4 bases and the J gene end by 6 bases; junction bases not matched to a gene: 11.

V is TRBV23-1 and J is TRBJ2-7; 8 bases are shared with TRBD1. TRBV23-1 is classed as an ORF, of uncertain function. The CDR3 consists of 13 residues. The V gene end was trimmed by 4 bases and the J gene end by 3 bases; junction bases not matched to a gene: 2. In nucleotides, the CDR3 is TGCGCCAGCAGTCGCGACAGGGGCTACGAGCAGTACTTC. Residues: CASSRDRGYEQYF.

The rearrangement joins TRBV5-1 to TRBJ1-6; unclear D gene. V lost 0 bases to trimming and J lost 10 bases, with 11 bases between them. Germline V gene data show CDR1 as SGHRS and CDR2 as YFSETQ. This CDR3 is 14 amino acids long. Here the CDR3 reads CASSLGERYSPLHF. DNA for the CDR3: TGCGCCAGCAGCTTGGGGGAGAGGTACTCACCCCTCCACTTT.

The chain recombines TRBV6-5 with TRBJ2-1; tentative D call: TRBD2 (6 bases). V lost 6 bases to trimming and J lost 5 bases, with 11 bases between them. Germline CDR1 is MNHEY and CDR2 is SVGAGI. The CDR3 has 13 amino acids. The CDR3 reads CASRGSGHNEQFF. The DNA of the CDR3 is TGTGCCAGCAGGGGTAGCGGTCACAATGAGCAGTTCTTC.

As regards this clone: The junction differs from germline at one of its ends, possibly a read error. The chain combines TRBV28 with TRBJ1-1; no definite D call. The CDR3 totals 12 residues. Germline-derived CDR1 and CDR2 are MDHEN and SYDVKM. The DNA of the CDR3 is TGTGCCAGCAGTCCCCCCACCCGGAGGGTTGTCTTT. Translation: CASSPPTRRVVF. Drawing the rest from reference TRBV28 and TRBJ1-1, the complete variable domain is DVKVTQSSRYLVKRTGEKVFLECVQDMDHENMFWYRQDPGLGLRLIYFSYDVKMKEKGDIPEGYSVSREKKERFSLILESASTNQTSMYLCASSPPTRRVVFGQGTRLTVV.

The CDR3 sequence is CASSVANGLPAPEQFF. The DNA of the CDR3 is TGTGCCAGCAGCGTAGCTAACGGACTACCCGCCCCCGAGCAGTTCTTC. V gene TRBV9 combines with J gene TRBJ2-1, with TRBD2 as a possible D gene (6 bases). V was trimmed by 0 bases and J by 10 bases, leaving 20 bases between them. The CDR3 has 16 amino acids. Per germline, CDR1 SGDLS and CDR2 YYNGEE.

The V and J genes are TRBV28 and TRBJ1-1; TRBD1 matches at 9 bases. Germline V gives CDR1 MDHEN, CDR2 SYDVKM. CDR3 size: 14 residues. The V segment lost 5 bases and the J segment 1 base; nucleotides outside the gene matches: 2. CDR3 DNA: TGTGCCAGCAGTCGGGACAGGGAGAACACTGAAGCTTTCTTT. Protein product: CASSRDRENTEAFF.

This clone occurred once. The V gene is TRBV7-8, the J gene TRBJ1-1; 11 nucleotides line up with TRBD1. Looked up from germline, CDR1 is SGHVS and CDR2 is FQNEAQ. V shed 4 bases, J shed 3 bases, and the junction held 10 bases outside the gene matches. The CDR3 totals 17 residues. DNA for the CDR3: TGTGCCAGCAGCTCCCGGGACAGGGGGTTGCAAGACACTGAAGCTTTCTTT. It encodes CASSSRDRGLQDTEAFF.

This clone was recorded only once. The chain has TRBV4-1 and TRBJ1-2; no reliable D call. V was pared by 4 bases and J by 5 bases, with 8 bases between. Germline values: CDR1 MGHRA, CDR2 YSYEKL. The CDR3 contains 12 residues. CDR3 amino acids: CASSPGGYGYTF. CDR3 nucleotides: TGCGCCAGCAGCCCCGGCGGTTATGGCTACACCTTC.

This chain links TRBV27 with TRBJ2-2; perhaps TRBD1 as D (6 bases). This CDR3 is 12 amino acids long. Trimming shortened V by 6 bases and J by 6 bases, and 8 bases separated the two germline ends. Germline V gene sequence: CDR1 MNHEY, CDR2 SMNVEV (reference sequence). The CDR3 nucleotides read TGTGCCAGCAGCAGGGGTCCCGGGGAGCTGTTTTTT. Translation gives CASSRGPGELFF.